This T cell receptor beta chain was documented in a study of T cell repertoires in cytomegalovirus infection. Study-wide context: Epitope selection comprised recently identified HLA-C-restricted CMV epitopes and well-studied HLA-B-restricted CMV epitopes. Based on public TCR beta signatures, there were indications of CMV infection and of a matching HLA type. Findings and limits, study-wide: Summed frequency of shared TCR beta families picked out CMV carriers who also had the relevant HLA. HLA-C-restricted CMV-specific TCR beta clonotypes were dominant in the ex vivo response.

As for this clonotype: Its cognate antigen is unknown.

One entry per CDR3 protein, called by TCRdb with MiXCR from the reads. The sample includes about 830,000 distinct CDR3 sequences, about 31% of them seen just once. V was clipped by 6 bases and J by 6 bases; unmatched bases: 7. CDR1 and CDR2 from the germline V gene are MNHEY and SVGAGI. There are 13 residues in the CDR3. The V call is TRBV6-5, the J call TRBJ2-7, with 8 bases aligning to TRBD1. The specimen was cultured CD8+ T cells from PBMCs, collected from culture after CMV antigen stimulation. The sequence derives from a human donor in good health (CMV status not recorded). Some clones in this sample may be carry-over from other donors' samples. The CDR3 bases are TGTGCCAGCAGCCCTCGACAGGGGCCCGAGCAGTACGTC. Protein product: CASSPRQGPEQYV.